This T cell receptor beta chain was captured in a study of blood T cell repertoires in COVID-19 (dated by TCRdb to 2020 to 2021). The study in broad terms: Samples covering the acute and convalescent phases of COVID-19 were provided by collaborators in the United States, Italy and Spain. The samples were drawn from two sources: the first 160 participants of the ongoing ImmuneRACE study, and some 1,300 subjects contributed by 6 global collaborators. The sample metadata nearly always contained a de-identified subject ID, COVID-19 status, age in years and sex. Subjects who had been exposed to COVID-19, were actively infected with it, or had recovered from it provided the deeply sampled blood TCRbeta repertoires that made up the dataset. HLA class I and class II types, where available, came from metadata supplied by the sample provider rather than from assay-based typing. The prospective study material was composed of cDNA or gDNA derived from T cells, B-cell-depleted T cells, or PBMCs. The repertoires were released in a freely available public database intended as a resource for research on the immune response to SARS-CoV-2.

The immunoSEQ Assay, a bias-controlled multiplex PCR, was used to amplify TCRbeta CDR3 regions from genomic DNA. As for the authors' bioinformatics: Within the assay, amplification of reference gene primers was used to estimate how many nucleated cells each sample contained. Sequence reads were collapsed and filtered to measure the absolute abundance of every unique TCRbeta CDR3 rearrangement. Productive Simpson clonality was computed per sample as the square root of Simpson's diversity index over productive rearrangements. TCRdb mirrors the immuneACCESS table, restricted to in-frame sequences. Some clones are absent from its copies; in checked studies, under half trace to an unresolved V gene, and the reason for the others is unknown. That table is the source of V, J and clone size, and D and trimming were worked out from the DNA. The sample records tens of thousands of clones, approximately 89% of which are singletons. The ten biggest clones cover under 35% of the sample.

Turning to this clone: Its antigen is currently not known. One base away there is no much larger clone; base qualities are not given.

V has 2 bases trimmed and J has 8 bases trimmed; junction bases matching no gene number 1. Per the germline V gene, SGHNT is the CDR1 and YENEEA is the CDR2. From the cysteine through the phenylalanine, the CDR3 covers 12 amino acids. The entry retains the CDR3 DNA only, 36 bases that are in frame from base 1. The collaborating institutions used their own protocols to collect whole blood in K2EDTA tubes. For TCRbeta analysis, collaborators shipped samples in one of three forms: frozen whole blood, isolated PBMCs, or DNA extracted from either of those sample types. Findings and caveats that apply to the study as a whole: Clinical and demographic metadata were provided uncurated, with the amount varying by source and participant.

This receptor chain uses TRBV11-3 and TRBJ1-1; 8 bases in between match TRBD1. The TCR sequence derives from a woman of 80 years or more with acute or convalescent COVID-19. The sequenced material came from peripheral blood. The CDR3 is CASSLPGGEAFF. In nucleotide form, the sequence is TGTGCCAGCAGCTTACCAGGGGGCGAAGCTTTCTTT.